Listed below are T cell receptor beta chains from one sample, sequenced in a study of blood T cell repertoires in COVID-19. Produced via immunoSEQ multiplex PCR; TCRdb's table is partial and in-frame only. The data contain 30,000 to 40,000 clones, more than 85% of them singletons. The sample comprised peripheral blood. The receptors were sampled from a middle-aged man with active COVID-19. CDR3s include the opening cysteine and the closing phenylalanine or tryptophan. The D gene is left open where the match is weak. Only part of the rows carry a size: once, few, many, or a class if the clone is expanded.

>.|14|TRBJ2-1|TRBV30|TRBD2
CAWSVGGAYNEQFF
TGTGCCTGGAGTGTTGGGGGGGCCTACAATGAGCAGTTCTTC
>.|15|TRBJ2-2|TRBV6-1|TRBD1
CASSEYRGNTGELFF
TGTGCCAGCAGTGAATACAGGGGAAACACCGGGGAGCTGTTTTTT
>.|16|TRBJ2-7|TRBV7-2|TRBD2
CASSLTTSGRTYEQYF
TGTGCCAGCAGCTTAACTACTAGCGGGCGTACCTACGAGCAGTACTTC
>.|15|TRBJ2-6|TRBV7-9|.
CANSPRVSGANVLTF
TGTGCCAACAGCCCGAGGGTCTCTGGGGCCAACGTCCTGACTTTC
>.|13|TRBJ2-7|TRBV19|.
CASSIGSSGEQYF
TGTGCCAGTAGTATAGGATCCAGCGGCGAGCAGTACTTC
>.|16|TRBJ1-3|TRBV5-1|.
CASSVGDLSSGNTIYF
TGCGCCAGCAGCGTTGGAGACTTGAGCTCTGGAAACACCATATATTTT
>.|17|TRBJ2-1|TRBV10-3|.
CAISESKAGPSYNEQFF
TGTGCCATCAGTGAGTCTAAAGCGGGCCCCTCCTACAATGAGCAGTTCTTC
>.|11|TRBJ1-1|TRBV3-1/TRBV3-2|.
CASSQNTEAFF
TGTGCCAGCAGTCAGAACACTGAAGCTTTCTTT
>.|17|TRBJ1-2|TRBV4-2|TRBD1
CASSRLNTGGVNYGYTF
TGTGCCAGCAGCCGATTAAACACAGGGGGCGTCAACTATGGCTACACCTTC
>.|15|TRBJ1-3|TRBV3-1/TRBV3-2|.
CASSQTRGSGNTIYF
TGTGCCAGCAGCCAAACGCGGGGATCTGGAAACACCATATATTTT
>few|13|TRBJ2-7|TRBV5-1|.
CASSPGTSLEQYF
TGCGCCAGCAGCCCCGGGACATCCCTCGAGCAGTACTTC
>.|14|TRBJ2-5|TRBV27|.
CASSGGAVRETQYF
TGTGCCAGCAGTGGCGGGGCGGTTAGGGAGACCCAGTACTTC
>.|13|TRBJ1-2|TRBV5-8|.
CASSLEARDGYTF
TGTGCCAGCAGCTTGGAGGCGAGGGATGGCTACACCTTC
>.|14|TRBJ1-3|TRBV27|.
CASSSHSSGNTIYF
TGTGCCAGCAGTTCTCACAGCTCTGGAAACACCATATATTTT
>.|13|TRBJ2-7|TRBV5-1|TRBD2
CASSRLAGYEQYF
TGCGCCAGCAGCCGACTAGCGGGATACGAGCAGTACTTC